This is a list of T cell receptor beta chains from one sample in a study of OX40 agonist ivuxolimab in advanced cancers. Method: immunoSEQ multiplex PCR; TCRdb's copy keeps in-frame clones and lacks some. This table holds around 58,000 clones, approximately 83% found once. The sample consisted of CD4+ or CD8+ T cells sorted from blood, taken in a trial of the OX40 agonist ivuxolimab. These TCRs come from an adult with an advanced solid tumor such as melanoma, head and neck, liver or kidney cancer. Each CDR3 is given with its conserved first and last residue. Each record gives: D gene, J gene, V gene, clone size, CDR3 protein, CDR3 DNA. The D gene is left open where the match is weak. Clone size is given for some rows only: seen once, a few or many times, or a class if the clone is expanded.

.,TRBJ2-5,TRBV2,once,CASREASVETQYF,TGTGCCAGCAGGGAGGCCAGCGTCGAGACCCAGTACTTC
.,TRBJ2-3,TRBV29-1,.,CSVADSTDTQYF,TGCAGCGTCGCGGACAGCACAGATACGCAGTATTTT
.,TRBJ2-7,TRBV20-1,.,CSARAPRGQYF,TGCAGTGCTAGGGCCCCACGCGGGCAGTACTTC
.,TRBJ1-2,TRBV11-2,once,CASSLEGNPSSGYTF,TGTGCCAGCAGCTTAGAAGGGAACCCCTCGAGTGGCTACACCTTC
.,TRBJ2-7,TRBV13,.,CATGRGEAYEQYF,TGTGCCACCGGGAGAGGGGAGGCCTACGAGCAGTACTTC
.,TRBJ2-5,TRBV10-3,.,CAIRGEGAKETQYF,TGTGCCATCAGGGGGGAGGGGGCGAAAGAGACCCAGTACTTC
TRBD1,TRBJ1-1,TRBV6-6,.,CASRLTGGEITEAFF,TGTGCCAGCAGACTGACAGGGGGCGAGATCACTGAAGCTTTCTTT
TRBD1,TRBJ2-2,TRBV7-6,.,CASSPGTGITGELFF,TGTGCCAGCAGCCCGGGGACAGGGATCACCGGGGAGCTGTTTTTT
.,TRBJ1-2,TRBV10-3,once,CAISATGSGNYGYTF,TGTGCCATCAGTGCGACCGGATCGGGAAACTATGGCTACACCTTC
.,TRBJ1-5,TRBV27,.,CASSPLGLEPQHF,TGTGCCAGCAGTCCCCTCGGGTTGGAGCCCCAGCATTTT
.,TRBJ2-7,TRBV19,.,CASSAAGDPFYEQYF,TGTGCCAGTAGTGCAGCAGGGGACCCCTTCTACGAGCAGTACTTC
.,TRBJ2-7,TRBV13,.,CASSLGGAKGLEQYF,TGTGCCAGCAGCCTTGGGGGGGCTAAGGGGCTCGAGCAGTACTTC
.,TRBJ2-3,TRBV11-2,.,CASSLRRDTQYF,TGTGCCAGCAGCTTAAGGCGAGATACGCAGTATTTT
TRBD1,TRBJ2-3,TRBV11-2,medium-sized,CASSSGTTGGSTDTQYF,TGTGCCAGCAGCTCAGGAACGACAGGGGGAAGCACAGATACGCAGTATTTT
.,TRBJ1-1,TRBV6-5,.,CASSYSGDHTEAFF,TGTGCCAGCAGTTACTCAGGAGACCACACTGAAGCTTTCTTT
TRBD1,TRBJ2-5,TRBV6-5,.,CASSSGGEETQYF,TGTGCCAGCAGTTCAGGGGGCGAAGAGACCCAGTACTTC
.,TRBJ1-1,TRBV28,few,CASKKQGVSEAFF,TGTGCCAGCAAAAAGCAGGGTGTTTCTGAAGCTTTCTTT
.,TRBJ1-1,TRBV11-2,.,CASGPLGDLTEAFF,TGTGCCAGCGGGCCGTTAGGGGATCTCACTGAAGCTTTCTTT
TRBD1,TRBJ1-1,TRBV6-5,.,CASSYSAGGNTEAFF,TGTGCCAGCAGTTACTCGGCAGGGGGTAACACTGAAGCTTTCTTT
.,TRBJ2-4,TRBV10-3,.,CAISEDQTDGIQYF,TGTGCCATCAGTGAGGATCAAACGGATGGCATTCAGTACTTC
.,TRBJ1-2,TRBV9,.,CASSGSGMYTF,TGTGCCAGCAGCGGATCCGGGATGTACACCTTC
.,TRBJ1-1,TRBV5-4,.,CASSFERTEAFF,TGTGCCAGCAGCTTTGAGCGCACTGAAGCTTTCTTT
.,TRBJ2-1,TRBV13,once,CASSFRSGGYNEQFF,TGTGCCAGCAGCTTTAGGAGTGGGGGCTACAATGAGCAGTTCTTC
.,TRBJ2-1,TRBV6-5,.,CASSQDEYNEQFF,TGTGCCAGCAGTCAAGACGAGTACAATGAGCAGTTCTTC
TRBD2,TRBJ2-2,TRBV19,.,CASSWGGTTGELFF,TGTGCCAGTAGTTGGGGGGGGACCACCGGGGAGCTGTTTTTT
.,TRBJ1-1,TRBV28,.,CASTLTPRGTEAFF,TGTGCCAGCACCCTAACCCCCAGGGGCACTGAAGCTTTCTTT
.,TRBJ2-6,TRBV6-5,.,CASSYNSGANVLTF,TGTGCCAGCAGTTACAACTCTGGGGCCAACGTCCTGACTTTC
.,TRBJ1-1,TRBV28,.,CASTMARGQANTEAFF,TGTGCCAGCACCATGGCGAGGGGCCAGGCAAACACTGAAGCTTTCTTT
.,TRBJ2-7,TRBV21-1,once,CASSRWTGSHEQYF,TGTGCCAGCAGCAGATGGACAGGGTCCCACGAGCAGTACTTC
.,TRBJ1-5,TRBV19,.,CASSIAPWIFSNQPQHF,TGTGCCAGTAGTATAGCCCCCTGGATCTTTAGCAATCAGCCCCAGCATTTT
TRBD1,TRBJ1-6,TRBV28,.,CASSLSRDRGTYNSPLHF,TGTGCCAGCAGTTTATCCCGGGACAGGGGCACCTATAATTCACCCCTCCACTTT
.,TRBJ1-1,TRBV4-3,.,CASSQSRFANTEAFF,TGCGCCAGCAGCCAGAGTCGGTTTGCGAACACTGAAGCTTTCTTT
TRBD1,TRBJ2-1,TRBV11-3,.,CASSLRSVGQGISNEQFF,TGTGCCAGCAGCTTACGGTCCGTCGGACAGGGGATCTCGAATGAGCAGTTCTTC
TRBD2,TRBJ2-7,TRBV4-3,.,CASSQGTSPAFYEQYF,TGCGCCAGCAGCCAGGGGACTAGCCCGGCATTCTACGAGCAGTACTTC
TRBD1,TRBJ1-2,TRBV9,.,CASSARTGGEANYGYTF,TGTGCCAGCAGCGCTCGGACAGGGGGCGAAGCTAACTATGGCTACACCTTC
.,TRBJ1-5,TRBV7-8,.,CASSFGSGSNQPQHF,TGTGCCAGCAGCTTCGGTTCAGGGAGCAATCAGCCCCAGCATTTT
.,TRBJ2-3,TRBV13,.,CASSLYMGGLADTQYF,TGTGCCAGCAGCCTCTATATGGGGGGATTGGCAGATACGCAGTATTTT
.,TRBJ2-7,TRBV6-5,.,CASSYSTGYEQYF,TGTGCCAGCAGTTACTCAACCGGGTACGAGCAGTACTTC
TRBD2,TRBJ2-5,TRBV19,.,CASSTLAGGLQETQYF,TGTGCCAGTAGTACCCTAGCGGGGGGCCTTCAAGAGACCCAGTACTTC
.,TRBJ1-2,TRBV10-1,.,CASRARRYGYTF,TGCGCCAGCAGAGCACGGCGCTATGGCTACACCTTC
.,TRBJ2-7,TRBV4-1,.,CASSHRGDEQYF,TGCGCCAGCAGCCACCGGGGAGACGAGCAGTACTTC
.,TRBJ2-1,TRBV7-8,.,CASSTQAPEQFF,TGTGCCAGCAGCACTCAGGCCCCTGAGCAGTTCTTC
.,TRBJ2-5,TRBV7-9,once,CASSSTDGEETQYF,TGTGCCAGCAGCTCAACCGACGGAGAAGAGACCCAGTACTTC
TRBD1,TRBJ1-2,TRBV6-5,.,CASSYSSEGAYGYTF,TGTGCCAGCAGTTACTCGAGCGAGGGGGCCTATGGCTACACCTTC
TRBD2,TRBJ2-7,TRBV4-3,.,CASSQDIELAGLYEQYF,TGCGCCAGCAGCCAAGATATAGAACTAGCGGGACTCTACGAGCAGTACTTC
.,TRBJ2-4,TRBV21-1,few,CASSNLLQQRKNIQYF,TGTGCCAGCAGTAATCTGCTACAGCAAAGAAAAAACATTCAGTACTTC
.,TRBJ2-5,TRBV9,.,CASSVEGWETQYF,TGTGCCAGCAGCGTAGAGGGTTGGGAGACCCAGTACTTC
.,TRBJ2-7,TRBV18,.,CASSPGQGIRNEQYF,TGTGCCAGCTCACCAGGGCAGGGAATTAGAAACGAGCAGTACTTC
.,TRBJ1-2,TRBV5-1,.,CASSFTSFTGYGYTF,TGCGCCAGCAGCTTCACGTCCTTTACGGGATATGGCTACACCTTC
.,TRBJ2-1,TRBV6-6,few,CASSYFQVRGGNEQFF,TGTGCCAGCAGTTACTTCCAGGTCAGGGGGGGAAATGAGCAGTTCTTC
.,TRBJ2-3,TRBV28,once,CASSLWPVRDTQYF,TGTGCCAGCAGTTTATGGCCCGTGCGAGATACGCAGTATTTT